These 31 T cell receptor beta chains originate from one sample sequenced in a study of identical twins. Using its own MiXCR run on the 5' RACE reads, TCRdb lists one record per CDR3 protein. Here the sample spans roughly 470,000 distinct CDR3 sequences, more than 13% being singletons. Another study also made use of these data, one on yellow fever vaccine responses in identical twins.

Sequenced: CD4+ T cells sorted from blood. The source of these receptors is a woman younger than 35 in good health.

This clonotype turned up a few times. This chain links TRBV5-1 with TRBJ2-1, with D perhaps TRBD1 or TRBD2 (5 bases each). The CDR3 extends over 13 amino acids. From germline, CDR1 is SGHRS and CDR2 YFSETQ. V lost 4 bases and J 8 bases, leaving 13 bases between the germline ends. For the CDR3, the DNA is TGCGCCAGCAGCGGCTCGGGGCTGGATGAGCAGTTCTTC. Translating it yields CASSGSGLDEQFF.

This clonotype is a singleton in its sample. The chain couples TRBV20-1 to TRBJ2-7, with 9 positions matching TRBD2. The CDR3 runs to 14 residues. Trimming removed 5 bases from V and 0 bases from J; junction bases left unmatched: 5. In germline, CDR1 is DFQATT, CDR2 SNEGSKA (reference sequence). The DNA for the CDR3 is TGCAGTGCTGGTAGCGGGAGCAGCTCCTACGAGCAGTACTTC. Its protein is CSAGSGSSSYEQYF.

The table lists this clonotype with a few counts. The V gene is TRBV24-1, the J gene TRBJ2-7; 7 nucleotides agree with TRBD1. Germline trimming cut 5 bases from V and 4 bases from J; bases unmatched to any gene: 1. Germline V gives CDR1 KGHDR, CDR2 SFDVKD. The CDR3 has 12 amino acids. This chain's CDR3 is CATSAGGYEQYF. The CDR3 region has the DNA TGTGCCACCAGTGCAGGGGGATACGAGCAGTACTTC.

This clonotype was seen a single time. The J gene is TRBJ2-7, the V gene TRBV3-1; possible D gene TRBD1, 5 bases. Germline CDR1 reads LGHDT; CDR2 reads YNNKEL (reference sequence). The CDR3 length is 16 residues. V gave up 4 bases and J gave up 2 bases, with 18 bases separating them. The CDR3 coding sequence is TGTGCCAGCAGCCGGGGCGGCTCTATTACGCCCTACGAGCAGTACTTC. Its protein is CASSRGGSITPYEQYF.

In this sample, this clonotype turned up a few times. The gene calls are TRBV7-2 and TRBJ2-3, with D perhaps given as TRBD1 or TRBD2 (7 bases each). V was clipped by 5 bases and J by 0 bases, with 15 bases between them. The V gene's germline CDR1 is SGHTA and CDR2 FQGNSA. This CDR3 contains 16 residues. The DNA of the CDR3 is TGTGCCAGCAGCCAGGGGGGGGCGCTTAGCACAGATACGCAGTATTTT. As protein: CASSQGGALSTDTQYF. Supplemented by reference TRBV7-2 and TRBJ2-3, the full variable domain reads GAGVSQSPSNKVTEKGKDVELRCDPISGHTALYWYRQSLGQGLEFLIYFQGNSAPDKSGLPSDRFSAERTGGSVSTLTIQRTQQEDSAVYLCASSQGGALSTDTQYFGPGTRLTVL.

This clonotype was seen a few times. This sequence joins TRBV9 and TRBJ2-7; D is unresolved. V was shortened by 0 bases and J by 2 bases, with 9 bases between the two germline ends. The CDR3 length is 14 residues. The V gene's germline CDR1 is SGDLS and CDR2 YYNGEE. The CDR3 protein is CASSVDVRTYEQYF. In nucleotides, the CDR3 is TGTGCCAGCAGCGTAGATGTTAGAACCTACGAGCAGTACTTC. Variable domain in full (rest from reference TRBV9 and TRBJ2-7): DSGVTQTPKHLITATGQRVTLRCSPRSGDLSVYWYQQSLDQGLQFLIQYYNGEERAKGNILERFSAQQFPDLHSELNLSSLELGDSALYFCASSVDVRTYEQYFGPGTRLTVT.

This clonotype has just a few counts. The CDR3 bases are TGCGCCAGCAGCGACGGACAGGGGTATGGCTACACCTTC. Translating it yields CASSDGQGYGYTF. The J gene is TRBJ1-2, the V gene TRBV5-1; 9 nucleotides match TRBD1. The CDR3 loop spans 13 amino acids. The junction had 3 bases not matched to a gene; V was cut back by 4 bases and J by 5 bases. The germline V gene has CDR1 SGHRS and CDR2 YFSETQ.

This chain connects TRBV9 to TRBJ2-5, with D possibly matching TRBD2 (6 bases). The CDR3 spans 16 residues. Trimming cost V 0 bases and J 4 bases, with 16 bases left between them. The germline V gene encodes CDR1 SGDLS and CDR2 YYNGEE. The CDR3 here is CASSVGGSGLLETQYF. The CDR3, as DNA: TGTGCCAGCAGCGTAGGGGGGAGCGGGCTTCTAGAGACCCAGTACTTC.

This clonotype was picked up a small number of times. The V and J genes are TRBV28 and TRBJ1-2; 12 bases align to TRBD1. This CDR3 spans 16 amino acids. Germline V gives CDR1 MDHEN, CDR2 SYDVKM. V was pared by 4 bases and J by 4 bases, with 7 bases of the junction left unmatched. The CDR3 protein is CASSSTGTGGSYGYTF. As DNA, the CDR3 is TGTGCCAGCAGTTCGACCGGGACAGGGGGCAGCTATGGCTACACCTTC.

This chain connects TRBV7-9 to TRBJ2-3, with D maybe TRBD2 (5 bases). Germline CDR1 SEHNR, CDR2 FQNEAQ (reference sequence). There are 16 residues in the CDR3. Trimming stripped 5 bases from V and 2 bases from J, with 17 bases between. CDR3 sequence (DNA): TGTGCCAGCAGCCCCGGCGAGCGGACCACCACAGATACGCAGTATTTT. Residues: CASSPGERTTTDTQYF.

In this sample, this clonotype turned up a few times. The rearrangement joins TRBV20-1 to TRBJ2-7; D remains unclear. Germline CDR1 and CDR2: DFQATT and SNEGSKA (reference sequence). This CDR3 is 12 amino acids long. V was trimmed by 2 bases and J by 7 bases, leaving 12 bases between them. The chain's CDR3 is CSARPPLREQYF. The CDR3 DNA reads TGCAGTGCTAGACCCCCCCTTAGGGAGCAGTACTTC.

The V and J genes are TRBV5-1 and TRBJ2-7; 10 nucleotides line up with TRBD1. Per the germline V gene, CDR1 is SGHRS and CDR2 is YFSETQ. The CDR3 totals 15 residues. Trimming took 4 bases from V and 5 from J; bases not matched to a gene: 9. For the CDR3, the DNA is TGCGCCAGCAGCCCGGGTGGGACAGGGGTCCACGAGCAGTACTTC. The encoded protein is CASSPGGTGVHEQYF.

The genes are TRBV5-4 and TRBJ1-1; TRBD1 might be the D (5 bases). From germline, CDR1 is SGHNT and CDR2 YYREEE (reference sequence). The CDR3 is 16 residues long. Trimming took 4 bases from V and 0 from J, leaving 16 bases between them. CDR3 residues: CASSPGTRGLNTEAFF. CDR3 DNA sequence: TGTGCCAGCAGCCCCGGGACCCGGGGTTTGAACACTGAAGCTTTCTTT.

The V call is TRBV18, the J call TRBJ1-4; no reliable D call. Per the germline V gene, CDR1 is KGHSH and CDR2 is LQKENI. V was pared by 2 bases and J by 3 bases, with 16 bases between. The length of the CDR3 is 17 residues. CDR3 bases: TGTGCCAGCTCACCAATGCCACCTGGGTTAGCTAATGAAAAACTGTTTTTT. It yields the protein CASSPMPPGLANEKLFF.

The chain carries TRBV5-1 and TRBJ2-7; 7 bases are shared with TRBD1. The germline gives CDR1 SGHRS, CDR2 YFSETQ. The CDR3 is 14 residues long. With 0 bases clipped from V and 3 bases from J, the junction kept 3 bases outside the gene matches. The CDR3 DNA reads TGCGCCAGCAGCTTGGCGGGACAGCACTACGAGCAGTACTTC. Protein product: CASSLAGQHYEQYF.

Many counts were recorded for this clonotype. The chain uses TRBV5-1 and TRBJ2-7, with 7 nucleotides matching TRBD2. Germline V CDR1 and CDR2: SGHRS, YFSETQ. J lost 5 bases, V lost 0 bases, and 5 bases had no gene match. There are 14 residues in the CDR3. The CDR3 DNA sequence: TGCGCCAGCAGCTTGGGCGGGAGATGGAACGAGCAGTACTTC. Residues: CASSLGGRWNEQYF.

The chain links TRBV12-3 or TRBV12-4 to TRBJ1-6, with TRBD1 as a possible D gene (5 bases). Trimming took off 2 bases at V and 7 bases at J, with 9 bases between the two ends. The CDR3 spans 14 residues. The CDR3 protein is CASSLKGANSPLHF. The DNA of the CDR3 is TGTGCCAGCAGTTTAAAAGGGGCGAATTCACCCCTCCACTTT.

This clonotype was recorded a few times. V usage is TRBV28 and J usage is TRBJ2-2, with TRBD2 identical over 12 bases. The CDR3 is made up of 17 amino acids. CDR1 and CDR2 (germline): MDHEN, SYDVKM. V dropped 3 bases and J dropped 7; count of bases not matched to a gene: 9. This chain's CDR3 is CASSFSGTSGLDGELFF. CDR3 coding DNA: TGTGCCAGCAGTTTTTCCGGGACTAGCGGGCTTGACGGGGAGCTGTTTTTT. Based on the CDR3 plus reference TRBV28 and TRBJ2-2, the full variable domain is DVKVTQSSRYLVKRTGEKVFLECVQDMDHENMFWYRQDPGLGLRLIYFSYDVKMKEKGDIPEGYSVSREKKERFSLILESASTNQTSMYLCASSFSGTSGLDGELFFGEGSRLTVL.

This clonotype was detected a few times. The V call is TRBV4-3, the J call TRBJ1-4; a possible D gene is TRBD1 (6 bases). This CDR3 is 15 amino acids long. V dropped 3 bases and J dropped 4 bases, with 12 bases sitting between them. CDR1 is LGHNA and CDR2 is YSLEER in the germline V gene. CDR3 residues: CASSQAGVGNEKLFF. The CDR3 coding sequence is TGCGCCAGCAGCCAGGCAGGGGTGGGTAATGAAAAACTGTTTTTT.

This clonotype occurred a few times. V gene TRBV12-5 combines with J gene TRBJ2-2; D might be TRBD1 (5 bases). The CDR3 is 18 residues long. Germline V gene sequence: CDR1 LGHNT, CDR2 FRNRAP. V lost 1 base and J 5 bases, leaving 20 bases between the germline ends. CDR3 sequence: CASGLAPKATAQTGELFF. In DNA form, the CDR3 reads TGTGCTAGTGGTTTGGCCCCGAAAGCGACAGCTCAGACCGGGGAGCTGTTTTTT.

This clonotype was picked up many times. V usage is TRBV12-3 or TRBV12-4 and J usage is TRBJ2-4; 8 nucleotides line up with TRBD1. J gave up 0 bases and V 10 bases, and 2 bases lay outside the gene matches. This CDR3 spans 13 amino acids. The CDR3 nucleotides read TGTGCCACCCAGGGGGCAGCCAAAAACATTCAGTACTTC. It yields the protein CATQGAAKNIQYF.

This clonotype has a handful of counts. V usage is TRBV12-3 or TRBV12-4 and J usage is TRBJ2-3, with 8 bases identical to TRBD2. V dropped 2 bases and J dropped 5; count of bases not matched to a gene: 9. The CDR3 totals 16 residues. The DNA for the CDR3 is TGTGCCAGCAGTTTACTAACGGGAGGGCCGGGAGATACGCAGTATTTT. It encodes CASSLLTGGPGDTQYF.

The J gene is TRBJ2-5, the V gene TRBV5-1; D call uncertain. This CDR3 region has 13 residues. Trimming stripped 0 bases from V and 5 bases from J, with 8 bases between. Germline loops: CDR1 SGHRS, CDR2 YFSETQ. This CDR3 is CASSLVVLETQYF. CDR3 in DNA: TGCGCCAGCAGCTTGGTAGTGTTGGAGACCCAGTACTTC. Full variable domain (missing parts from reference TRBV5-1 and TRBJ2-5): KAGVTQTPRYLIKTRGQQVTLSCSPISGHRSVSWYQQTPGQGLQFLFEYFSETQRNKGNFPGRFSGRQFSNSRSEMNVSTLELGDSALYLCASSLVVLETQYFGPGTRLLVL.

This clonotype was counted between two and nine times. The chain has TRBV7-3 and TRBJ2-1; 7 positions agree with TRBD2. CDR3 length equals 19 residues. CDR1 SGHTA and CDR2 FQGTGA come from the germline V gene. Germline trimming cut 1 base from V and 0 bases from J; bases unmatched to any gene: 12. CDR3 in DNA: TGTGCCAGCAGCTTAAAACCCCAAATAGCGGGTAGCTCCTACAATGAGCAGTTCTTC. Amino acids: CASSLKPQIAGSSYNEQFF.

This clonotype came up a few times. CDR3 coding DNA: TGTGCCAGCAGTCACAGGTTCTTAGCCAAAAACATTCAGTACTTC. Translated, it gives CASSHRFLAKNIQYF. This chain connects TRBV12-3 or TRBV12-4 to TRBJ2-4, with a tentative D call TRBD1 (5 bases). The CDR3 sequence is 15 residues long. The V gene lost 5 bases and the J gene lost 0 bases, with 11 bases spanning the gap.

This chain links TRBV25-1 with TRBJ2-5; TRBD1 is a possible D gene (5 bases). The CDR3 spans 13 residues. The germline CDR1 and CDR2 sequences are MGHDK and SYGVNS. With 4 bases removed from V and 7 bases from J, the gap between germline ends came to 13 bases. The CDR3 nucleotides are TGTGCCAGCAGTGCTCCAGGGCTGGGGACCCAGTACTTC. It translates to CASSAPGLGTQYF. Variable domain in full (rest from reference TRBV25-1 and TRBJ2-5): EADIYQTPRYLVIGTGKKITLECSQTMGHDKMYWYQQDPGMELHLIHYSYGVNSTEKGDLSSESTVSRIRTEHFPLTLESARPSHTSQYLCASSAPGLGTQYFGPGTRLLVL.

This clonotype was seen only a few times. CDR3 residues: CATGGQGADEQFF. CDR3 DNA: TGTGCCACGGGAGGACAGGGGGCAGATGAGCAGTTCTTC. The chain links TRBV24-1 to TRBJ2-1; TRBD1 agrees at 11 bases. The germline V gene encodes CDR1 KGHDR and CDR2 SFDVKD. This CDR3 contains 13 residues. The ends lost 10 bases at V and 8 bases at J; junction bases unmatched: 6.

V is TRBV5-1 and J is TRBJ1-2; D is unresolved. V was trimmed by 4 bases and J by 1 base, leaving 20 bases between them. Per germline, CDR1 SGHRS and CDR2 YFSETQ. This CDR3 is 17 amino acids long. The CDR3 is CASSREETGGLNYGYTF. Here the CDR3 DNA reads TGCGCCAGCAGCAGGGAGGAGACTGGTGGACTTAACTATGGCTACACCTTC.

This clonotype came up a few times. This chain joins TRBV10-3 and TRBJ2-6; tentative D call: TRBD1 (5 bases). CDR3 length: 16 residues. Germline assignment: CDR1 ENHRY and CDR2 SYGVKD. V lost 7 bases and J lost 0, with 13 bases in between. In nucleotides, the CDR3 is TGTGCCATCACGCCAGGGCAACCCTCTGGGGCCAACGTCCTGACTTTC. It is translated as CAITPGQPSGANVLTF.

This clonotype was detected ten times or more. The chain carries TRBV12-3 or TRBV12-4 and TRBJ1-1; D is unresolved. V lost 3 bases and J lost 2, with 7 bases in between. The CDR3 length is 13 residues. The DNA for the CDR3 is TGTGCCAGCAGTTTCCCACCCAACACTGAAGCTTTCTTT. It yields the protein CASSFPPNTEAFF.

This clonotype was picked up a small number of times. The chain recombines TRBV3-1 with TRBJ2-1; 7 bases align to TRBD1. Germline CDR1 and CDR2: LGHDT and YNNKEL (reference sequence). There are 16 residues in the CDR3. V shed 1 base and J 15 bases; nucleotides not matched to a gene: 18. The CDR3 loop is CASSQVASRRGPRPFF. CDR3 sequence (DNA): TGTGCCAGCAGCCAAGTGGCCTCCCGTAGGGGGCCTAGGCCGTTCTTC.